These T cell receptor beta chains were read from a single sample in a study of PD-1 blockade in classical Hodgkin lymphoma. TCRdb keeps only in-frame clones here, not all; method: immunoSEQ multiplex PCR. The sample has tens of thousands of clones; over 75% are singletons. This material consisted of peripheral blood mononuclear cells (PBMCs), taken at baseline. All receptors come from a human donor with classical Hodgkin lymphoma. CDR3s include the opening cysteine and the closing phenylalanine or tryptophan.

V gene	CDR3 protein
TRBV10-3	CAISDTGPRAGYGYTF
TRBV10-1	CASSEGRSSSGANVLTF
TRBV27	CASSPTGVYSNQPQHF
TRBV29-1	CSALGDGAYEQYF
TRBV9	CASSSGDSYEQYF
TRBV5-5	CASSLEVGAGYF
TRBV19	CASSKLAGGPGEQFF
TRBV2	CASSEVRNQPQHF
TRBV4-1	CASSYQANSPLHF
TRBV10-3	CAISGRQGTNEKLFF
TRBV6-1	CASRLTGSYEQYF
TRBV19	CASNSQPQHF
TRBV30	CAWSAPGGARVF
TRBV7-2	CASSPVLSGNTIYF
TRBV6-5	CASSYSSRLDQPQHF
TRBV11-2	CASIPSPGSGNTIYF
TRBV18	CASSDVGQGGHYGYTF
TRBV9	CASSVGPFRGEAFF
TRBV6-5	CASARDHYSNQPQHF
TRBV25-1	CASSDDALRGYTF
TRBV10-3	CAISESGDYEQYF
TRBV27	CASSGVGQVRFRYGYTF
TRBV20-1	CSAGPGGTQYF
TRBV5-5	CASSLTRYEQYF
TRBV7-9	CASSSDRGGANTGELFF
TRBV6-5	CTTGREEWDTQYF
TRBV30	CAWSTNLGEKLFF